The 5 T cell receptor beta chains below come from one sample, sequenced in a study of early T cells in non-severe SARS-CoV-2 infection. TCRdb re-called the 5' RACE reads through MiXCR, storing one row per CDR3 protein. The data contain about 92,000 distinct CDR3 sequences, around 15% of them seen just once; the ten biggest clones take up 5% to 7.5%. The sample was whole blood. Receptor source: an adult who was a healthcare worker with PCR-confirmed SARS-CoV-2 infection or an uninfected control (not recorded which).

The gene calls are TRBV4-3 and TRBJ2-5, with TRBD2 matching 8 bases. The CDR3 covers 16 residues. V shed 0 bases, J shed 5 bases, and the junction held 8 bases outside the gene matches. Looked up from germline, CDR1 is LGHNA and CDR2 is YSLEER. CDR3 sequence: CASSQDWRGDVETQYF. The CDR3 DNA follows: TGCGCCAGCAGCCAAGATTGGCGGGGGGACGTGGAGACCCAGTACTTC.

V is TRBV24-1 and J is TRBJ1-2; 7 bases agree with TRBD1. The CDR3 consists of 15 residues. Germline lookup yields CDR1 KGHDR and CDR2 SFDVKD. V lost 2 bases and J lost 3; bases outside the gene matches: 5. CDR3 amino acids: CATSDSGTDDYGYTF. As DNA, the CDR3 is TGTGCCACCAGTGATTCCGGGACAGATGACTATGGCTACACCTTC.

This clonotype was observed a few times. The chain carries TRBV19 and TRBJ1-5; D is unclear. CDR3 length: 13 residues. Deletions cut 5 bases from V and 5 bases from J, with 10 bases between. Germline loops: CDR1 LNHDA, CDR2 SQIVND (reference sequence). CDR3 region: CASSARVDQPQHF. The CDR3 nucleotides are TGTGCCAGTAGTGCCCGAGTAGATCAGCCCCAGCATTTT. The complete variable domain, with remaining parts taken from reference TRBV19 and TRBJ1-5, reads DGGITQSPKYLFRKEGQNVTLSCEQNLNHDAMYWYRQDPGQGLRLIYYSQIVNDFQKGDIAEGYSVSREKKESFPLTVTSAQKNPTAFYLCASSARVDQPQHFGDGTRLSIL.

The chain recombines TRBV5-1 with TRBJ1-1; tentatively, D is TRBD1 (6 bases). The V end lost 0 bases, the J end lost 0 bases, and 9 bases lay between the germline ends. CDR3 length: 15 residues. Germline-derived CDR1 and CDR2 are SGHRS and YFSETQ. CDR3 nucleotide sequence: TGCGCCAGCAGCTTGGGGACAGTTTTGAACACTGAAGCTTTCTTT. This encodes CASSLGTVLNTEAFF.

The chain has TRBV27 and TRBJ2-7; D remains ambiguous. The CDR3 covers 13 residues. Trimming took off 0 bases at V and 4 bases at J, with 7 bases between the two ends. Germline V lookup: CDR1 MNHEY, CDR2 SMNVEV (reference sequence). As DNA, the CDR3 is TGTGCCAGCAGTTTATCTGGCCGGTACGAGCAGTACTTC. This gives the protein CASSLSGRYEQYF.